This T cell receptor (beta chain) was observed in a study of blood T cell repertoires in COVID-19. Overall study: PBMCs, B-cell-depleted T cells, or T cells were the source of the cDNA or gDNA that made up the material.

Using immunoSEQ multiplex PCR, the repertoire was profiled, and TCRdb retains in-frame clones only, with some absent. The table has about 230,000 clones, 84% seen once. The CDR3 is made up of 15 amino acids. CDR1 SGDLS and CDR2 YYNGEE come from the germline V gene. The V gene lost 0 bases and the J gene lost 1 base, with 10 bases spanning the gap. This chain links TRBV9 with TRBJ1-2; D gene ambiguous. The TCR sequence derives from a man aged 40-50 years who had recovered from COVID-19. Sequencing was performed on peripheral blood. The CDR3 sequence is CASSVEAGFNYGYTF. The CDR3 DNA is TGTGCCAGCAGCGTAGAAGCGGGTTTTAACTATGGCTACACCTTC.